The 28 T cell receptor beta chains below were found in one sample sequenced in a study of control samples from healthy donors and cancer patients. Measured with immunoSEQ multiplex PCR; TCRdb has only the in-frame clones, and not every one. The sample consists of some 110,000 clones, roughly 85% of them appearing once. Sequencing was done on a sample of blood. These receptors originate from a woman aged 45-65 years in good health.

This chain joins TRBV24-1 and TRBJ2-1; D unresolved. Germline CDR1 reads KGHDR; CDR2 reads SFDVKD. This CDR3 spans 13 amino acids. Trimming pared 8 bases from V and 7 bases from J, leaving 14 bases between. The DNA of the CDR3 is TGTGCCACCACGGATCGTGGTGTTAATGAGCAGTTCTTC. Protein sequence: CATTDRGVNEQFF.

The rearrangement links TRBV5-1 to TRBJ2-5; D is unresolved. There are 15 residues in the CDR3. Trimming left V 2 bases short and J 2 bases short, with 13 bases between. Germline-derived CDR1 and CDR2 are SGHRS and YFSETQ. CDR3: CASSFEAAPQETQYF. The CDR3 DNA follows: TGCGCCAGCAGCTTTGAGGCGGCACCTCAAGAGACCCAGTACTTC.

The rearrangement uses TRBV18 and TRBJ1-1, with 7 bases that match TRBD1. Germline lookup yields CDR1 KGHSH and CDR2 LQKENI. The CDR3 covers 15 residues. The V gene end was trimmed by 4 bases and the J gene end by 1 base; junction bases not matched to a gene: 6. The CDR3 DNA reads TGTGCCAGCTCACTTACGACAGGGCAGAACACTGAAGCTTTCTTT. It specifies CASSLTTGQNTEAFF.

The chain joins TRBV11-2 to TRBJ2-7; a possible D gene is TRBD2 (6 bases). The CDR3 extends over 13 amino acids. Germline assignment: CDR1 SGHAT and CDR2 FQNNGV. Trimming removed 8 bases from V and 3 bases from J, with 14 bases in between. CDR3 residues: CASDPTSYYEQYF. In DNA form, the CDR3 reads TGTGCCAGCGACCCAACTAGCTACTACGAGCAGTACTTC. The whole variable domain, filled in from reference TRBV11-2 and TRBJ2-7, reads EAGVAQSPRYKIIEKRQSVAFWCNPISGHATLYWYQQILGQGPKLLIQFQNNGVVDDSQLPKDRFSAERLKGVDSTLKIQPAKLEDSAVYLCASDPTSYYEQYFGPGTRLTVT.

In DNA form, the CDR3 reads TGCGCCAGCAGCTTGGTTCCGGGACAGGGCCGATCTGGGGCCAACGTCCTGACTTTC. Its protein product is CASSLVPGQGRSGANVLTF. The gene calls are TRBV5-1 and TRBJ2-6; 9 positions agree with TRBD1. V lost 0 bases to trimming and J lost 1 base; unmatched junction nucleotides: 8. The CDR3 runs 19 residues. The germline V gene encodes CDR1 SGHRS and CDR2 YFSETQ.

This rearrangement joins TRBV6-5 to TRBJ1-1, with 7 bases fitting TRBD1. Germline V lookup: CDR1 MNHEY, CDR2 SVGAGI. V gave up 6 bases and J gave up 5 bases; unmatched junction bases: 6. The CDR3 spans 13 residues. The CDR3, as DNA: TGTGCCAGCAGCTCTGCAGGGGGAACTGAAGCTTTCTTT. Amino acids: CASSSAGGTEAFF.

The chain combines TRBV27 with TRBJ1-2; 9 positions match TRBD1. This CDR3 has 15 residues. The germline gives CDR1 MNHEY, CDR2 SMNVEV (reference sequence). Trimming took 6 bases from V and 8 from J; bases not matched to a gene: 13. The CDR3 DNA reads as TGTGCCAGCAGAAGGGACAGGGAGGGTTATTACGGCTACACCTTC. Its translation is CASRRDREGYYGYTF.

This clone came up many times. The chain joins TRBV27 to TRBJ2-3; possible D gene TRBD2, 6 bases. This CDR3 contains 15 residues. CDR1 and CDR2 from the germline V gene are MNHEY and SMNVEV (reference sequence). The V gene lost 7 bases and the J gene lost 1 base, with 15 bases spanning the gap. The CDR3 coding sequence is TGTGCCAGCACCCCCCCGGGACTTCGCACAGATACGCAGTATTTT. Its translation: CASTPPGLRTDTQYF.

CDR3 sequence (DNA): TGTGCCAGCAGCTTATCCGGCGTCTCGGGTACAGATACGCAGTATTTT. This codes for CASSLSGVSGTDTQYF. The rearrangement joins TRBV7-6 to TRBJ2-3; the D is unclear. Germline V gives CDR1 SGHVS, CDR2 FNYEAQ. The CDR3 sequence is 16 residues long. V lost 2 bases to trimming and J lost 3 bases, with 15 bases between them.

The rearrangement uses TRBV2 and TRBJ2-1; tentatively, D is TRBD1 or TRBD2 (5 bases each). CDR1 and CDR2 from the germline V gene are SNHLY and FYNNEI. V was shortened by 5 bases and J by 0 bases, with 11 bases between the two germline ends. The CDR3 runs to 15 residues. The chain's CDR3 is CASSRDASSYNEQFF. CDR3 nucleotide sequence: TGTGCCAGCAGTCGGGACGCCAGCTCCTACAATGAGCAGTTCTTC.

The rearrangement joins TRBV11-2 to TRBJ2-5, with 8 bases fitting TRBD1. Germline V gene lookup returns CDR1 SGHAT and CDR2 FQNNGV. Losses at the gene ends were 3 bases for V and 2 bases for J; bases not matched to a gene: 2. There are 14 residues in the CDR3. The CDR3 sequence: CASSFNRGQETQYF. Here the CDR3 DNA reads TGTGCCAGCAGCTTCAACAGGGGGCAAGAGACCCAGTACTTC. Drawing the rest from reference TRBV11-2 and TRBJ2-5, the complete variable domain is EAGVAQSPRYKIIEKRQSVAFWCNPISGHATLYWYQQILGQGPKLLIQFQNNGVVDDSQLPKDRFSAERLKGVDSTLKIQPAKLEDSAVYLCASSFNRGQETQYFGPGTRLLVL.

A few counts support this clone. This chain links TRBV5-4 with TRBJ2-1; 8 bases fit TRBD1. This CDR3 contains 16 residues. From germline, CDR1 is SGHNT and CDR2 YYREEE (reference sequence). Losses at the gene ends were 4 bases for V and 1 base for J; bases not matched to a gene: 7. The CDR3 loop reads CASSPKTGESYNEQFF. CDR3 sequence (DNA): TGTGCCAGCAGCCCAAAGACAGGGGAGTCCTACAATGAGCAGTTCTTC. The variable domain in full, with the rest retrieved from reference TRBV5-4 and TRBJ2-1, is ETGVTQSPTHLIKTRGQQVTLRCSSQSGHNTVSWYQQALGQGPQFIFQYYREEENGRGNFPPRFSGLQFPNYSSELNVNALELDDSALYLCASSPKTGESYNEQFFGPGTRLTVL.

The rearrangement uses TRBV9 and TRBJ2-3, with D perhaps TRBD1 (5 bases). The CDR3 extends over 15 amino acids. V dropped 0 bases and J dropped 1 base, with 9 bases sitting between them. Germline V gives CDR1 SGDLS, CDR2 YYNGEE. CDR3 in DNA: TGTGCCAGCAGCGTAGAGGGGTCTCGCACAGATACGCAGTATTTT. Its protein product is CASSVEGSRTDTQYF.

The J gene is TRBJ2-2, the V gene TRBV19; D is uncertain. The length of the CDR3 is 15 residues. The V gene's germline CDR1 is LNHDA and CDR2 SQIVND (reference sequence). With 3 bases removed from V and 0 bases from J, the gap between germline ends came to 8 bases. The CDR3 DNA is TGTGCCAGTAGTATGGGAACTGCGAACACCGGGGAGCTGTTTTTT. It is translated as CASSMGTANTGELFF.

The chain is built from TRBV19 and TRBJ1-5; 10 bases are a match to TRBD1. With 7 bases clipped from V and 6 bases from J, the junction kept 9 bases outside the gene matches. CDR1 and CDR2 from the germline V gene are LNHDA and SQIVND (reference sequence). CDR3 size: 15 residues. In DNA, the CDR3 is TGTGCCAGTACCGACCGGGGACAGGGGACTCAGCCCCAGCATTTT. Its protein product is CASTDRGQGTQPQHF.

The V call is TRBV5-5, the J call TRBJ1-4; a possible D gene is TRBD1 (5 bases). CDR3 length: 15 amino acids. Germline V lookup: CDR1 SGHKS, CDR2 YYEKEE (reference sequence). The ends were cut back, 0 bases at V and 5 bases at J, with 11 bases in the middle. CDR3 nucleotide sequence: TGTGCCAGCAGCTTGGCCGGGGGAGCCAATGAAAAACTGTTTTTT. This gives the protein CASSLAGGANEKLFF.

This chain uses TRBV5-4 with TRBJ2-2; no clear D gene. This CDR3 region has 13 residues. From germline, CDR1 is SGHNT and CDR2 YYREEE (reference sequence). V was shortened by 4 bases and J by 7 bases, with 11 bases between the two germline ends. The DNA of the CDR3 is TGTGCCAGCAGCAAGGTGGGGATCGGGGAGCTGTTTTTT. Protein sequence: CASSKVGIGELFF.

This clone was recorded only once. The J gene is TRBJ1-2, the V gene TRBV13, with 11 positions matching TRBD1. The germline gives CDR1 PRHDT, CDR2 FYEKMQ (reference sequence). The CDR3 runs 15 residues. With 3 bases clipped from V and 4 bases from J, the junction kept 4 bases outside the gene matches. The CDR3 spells CASSLGDRGAYGYTF. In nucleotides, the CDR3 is TGTGCCAGCAGCTTGGGGGACAGGGGGGCCTATGGCTACACCTTC.

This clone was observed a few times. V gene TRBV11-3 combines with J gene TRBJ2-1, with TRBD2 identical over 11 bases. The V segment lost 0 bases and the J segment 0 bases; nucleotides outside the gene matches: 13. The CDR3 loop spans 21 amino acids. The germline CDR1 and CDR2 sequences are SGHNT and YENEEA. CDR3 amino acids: CASSLDSPGLAALSSYNEQFF. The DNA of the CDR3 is TGTGCCAGCAGCTTAGATAGTCCGGGACTAGCGGCCCTGAGCTCCTACAATGAGCAGTTCTTC.

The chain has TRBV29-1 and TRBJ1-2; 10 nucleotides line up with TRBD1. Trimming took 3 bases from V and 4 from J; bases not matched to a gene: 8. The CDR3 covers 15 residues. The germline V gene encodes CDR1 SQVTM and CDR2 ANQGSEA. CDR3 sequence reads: CSVETGGPHLYGYTF. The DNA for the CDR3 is TGCAGCGTTGAGACAGGGGGCCCCCACCTCTATGGCTACACCTTC.

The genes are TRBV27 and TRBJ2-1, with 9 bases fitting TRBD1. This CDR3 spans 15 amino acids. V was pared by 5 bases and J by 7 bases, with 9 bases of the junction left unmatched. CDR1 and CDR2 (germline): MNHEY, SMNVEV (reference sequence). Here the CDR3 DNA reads TGTGCCAGCAGTCAATGGGACAGGGCAGTGAATGAGCAGTTCTTC. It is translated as CASSQWDRAVNEQFF.

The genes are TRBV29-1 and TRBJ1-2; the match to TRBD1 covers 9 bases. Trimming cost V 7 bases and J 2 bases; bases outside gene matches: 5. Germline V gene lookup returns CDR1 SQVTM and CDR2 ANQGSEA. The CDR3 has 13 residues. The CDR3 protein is CSARTGENYGYTF. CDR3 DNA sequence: TGCAGCGCCCGGACAGGGGAGAACTATGGCTACACCTTC.

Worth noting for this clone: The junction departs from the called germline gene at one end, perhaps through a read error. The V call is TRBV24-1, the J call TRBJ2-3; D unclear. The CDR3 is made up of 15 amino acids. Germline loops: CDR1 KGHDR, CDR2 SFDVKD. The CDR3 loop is CTTSDRRGGTDTQYF. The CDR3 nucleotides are TGTACCACCAGTGATCGTCGTGGGGGCACAGATACGCAGTATTTT.

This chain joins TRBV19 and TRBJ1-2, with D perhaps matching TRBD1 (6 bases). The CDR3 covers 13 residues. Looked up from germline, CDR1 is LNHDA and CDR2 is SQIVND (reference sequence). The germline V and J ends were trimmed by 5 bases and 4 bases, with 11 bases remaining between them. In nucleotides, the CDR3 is TGTGCCAGTAGTGACCGGGACACCTATGGCTACACCTTC. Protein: CASSDRDTYGYTF.

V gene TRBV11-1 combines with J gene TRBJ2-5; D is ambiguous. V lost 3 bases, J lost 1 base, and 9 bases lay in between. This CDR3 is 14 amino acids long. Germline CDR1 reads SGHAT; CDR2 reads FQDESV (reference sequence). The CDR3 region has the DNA TGTGCCAGCAGCTTTACGACTGGCCAAGAGACCCAGTACTTC. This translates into CASSFTTGQETQYF.

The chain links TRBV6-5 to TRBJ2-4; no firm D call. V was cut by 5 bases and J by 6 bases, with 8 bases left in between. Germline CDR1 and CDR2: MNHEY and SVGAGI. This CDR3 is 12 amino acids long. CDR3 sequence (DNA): TGTGCCAGCAGTCTAACGAGAAACATTCAGTACTTC. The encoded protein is CASSLTRNIQYF.

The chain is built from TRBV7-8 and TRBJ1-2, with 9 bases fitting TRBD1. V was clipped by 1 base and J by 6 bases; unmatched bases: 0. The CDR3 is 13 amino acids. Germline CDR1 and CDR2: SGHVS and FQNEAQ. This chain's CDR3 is CASSLGTGDGYTF. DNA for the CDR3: TGTGCCAGCAGCTTAGGGACAGGGGATGGCTACACCTTC.

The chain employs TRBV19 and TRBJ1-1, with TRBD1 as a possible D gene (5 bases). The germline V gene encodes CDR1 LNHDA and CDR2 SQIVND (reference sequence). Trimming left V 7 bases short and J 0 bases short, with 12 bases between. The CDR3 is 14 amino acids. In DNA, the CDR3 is TGTGCCAGTAAGATTGAGGGGATGAACACTGAAGCTTTCTTT. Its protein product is CASKIEGMNTEAFF.